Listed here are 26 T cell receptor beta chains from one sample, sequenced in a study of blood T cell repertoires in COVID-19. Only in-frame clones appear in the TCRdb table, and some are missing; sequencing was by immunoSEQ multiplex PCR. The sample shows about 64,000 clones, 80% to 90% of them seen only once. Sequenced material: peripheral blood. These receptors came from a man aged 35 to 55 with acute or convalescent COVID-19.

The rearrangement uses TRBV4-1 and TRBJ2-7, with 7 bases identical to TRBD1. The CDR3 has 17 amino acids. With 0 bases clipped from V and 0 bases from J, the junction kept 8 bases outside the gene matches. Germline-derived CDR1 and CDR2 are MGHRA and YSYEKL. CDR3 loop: CASSQEPGQLSSYEQYF. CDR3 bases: TGCGCCAGCAGCCAAGAGCCGGGACAGCTAAGCTCCTACGAGCAGTACTTC.

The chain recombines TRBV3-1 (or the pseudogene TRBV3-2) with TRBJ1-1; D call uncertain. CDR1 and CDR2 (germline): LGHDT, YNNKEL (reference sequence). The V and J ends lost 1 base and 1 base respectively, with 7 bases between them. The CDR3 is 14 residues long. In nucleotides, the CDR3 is TGTGCCAGCAGCCAAGGAGGAGGGAACACTGAAGCTTTCTTT. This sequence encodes CASSQGGGNTEAFF.

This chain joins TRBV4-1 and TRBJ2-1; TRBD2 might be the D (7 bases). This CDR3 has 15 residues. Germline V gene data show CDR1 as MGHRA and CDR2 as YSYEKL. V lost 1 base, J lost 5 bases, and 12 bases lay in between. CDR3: CASSQVRGGHNEQFF. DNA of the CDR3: TGCGCCAGCAGCCAAGTGCGCGGGGGCCACAATGAGCAGTTCTTC.

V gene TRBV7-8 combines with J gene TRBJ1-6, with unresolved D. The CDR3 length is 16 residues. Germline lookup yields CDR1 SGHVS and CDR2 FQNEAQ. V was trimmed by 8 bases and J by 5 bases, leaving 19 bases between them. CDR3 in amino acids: CASSRLGEINNSPLHF. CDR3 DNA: TGTGCCAGCTCCCGACTCGGAGAGATTAATAATTCACCCCTCCACTTT.

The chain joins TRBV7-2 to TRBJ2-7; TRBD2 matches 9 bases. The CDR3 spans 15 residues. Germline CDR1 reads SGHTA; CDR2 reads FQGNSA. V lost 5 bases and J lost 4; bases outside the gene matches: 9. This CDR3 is CASSLRGAGGYEQYF. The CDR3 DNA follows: TGTGCCAGCAGCCTAAGAGGAGCGGGGGGATACGAGCAGTACTTC. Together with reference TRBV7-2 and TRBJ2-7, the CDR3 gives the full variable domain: GAGVSQSPSNKVTEKGKDVELRCDPISGHTALYWYRQSLGQGLEFLIYFQGNSAPDKSGLPSDRFSAERTGGSVSTLTIQRTQQEDSAVYLCASSLRGAGGYEQYFGPGTRLTVT.

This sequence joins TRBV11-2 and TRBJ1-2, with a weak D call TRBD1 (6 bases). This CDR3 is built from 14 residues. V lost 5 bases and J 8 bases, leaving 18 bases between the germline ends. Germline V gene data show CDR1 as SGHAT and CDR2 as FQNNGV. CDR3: CASSTGTTMWGYTF. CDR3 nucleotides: TGTGCCAGCAGCACCGGGACAACCATGTGGGGCTACACCTTC. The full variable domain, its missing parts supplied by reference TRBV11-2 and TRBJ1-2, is EAGVAQSPRYKIIEKRQSVAFWCNPISGHATLYWYQQILGQGPKLLIQFQNNGVVDDSQLPKDRFSAERLKGVDSTLKIQPAKLEDSAVYLCASSTGTTMWGYTFGSGTRLTVV.

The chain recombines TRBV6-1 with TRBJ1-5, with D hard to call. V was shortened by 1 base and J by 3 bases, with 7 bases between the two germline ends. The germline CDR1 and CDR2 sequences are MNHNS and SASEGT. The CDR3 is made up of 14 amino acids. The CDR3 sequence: CASSEGGHNQPQHF. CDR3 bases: TGTGCCAGCAGTGAAGGCGGTCACAATCAGCCCCAGCATTTT.

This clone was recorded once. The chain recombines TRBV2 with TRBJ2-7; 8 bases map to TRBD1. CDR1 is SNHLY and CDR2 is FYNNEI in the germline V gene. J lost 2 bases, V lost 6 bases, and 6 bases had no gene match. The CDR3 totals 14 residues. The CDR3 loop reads CASRDREPPYEQYF. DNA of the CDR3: TGTGCCAGCAGGGACAGGGAGCCGCCCTACGAGCAGTACTTC.

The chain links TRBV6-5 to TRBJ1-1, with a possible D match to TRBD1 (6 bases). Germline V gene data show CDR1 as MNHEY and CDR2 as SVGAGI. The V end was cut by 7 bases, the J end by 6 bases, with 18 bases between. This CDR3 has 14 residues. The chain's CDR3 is CASTLSGEGAEAFF. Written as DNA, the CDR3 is TGTGCCAGCACATTATCAGGGGAAGGGGCTGAAGCTTTCTTT.

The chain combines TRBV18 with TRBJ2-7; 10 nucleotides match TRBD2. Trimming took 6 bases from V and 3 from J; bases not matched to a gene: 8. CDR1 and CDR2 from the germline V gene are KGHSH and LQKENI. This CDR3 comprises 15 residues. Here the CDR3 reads CASSPRERGGYEQYF. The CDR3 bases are TGTGCCAGCTCCCCTAGGGAGCGGGGGGGCTACGAGCAGTACTTC.

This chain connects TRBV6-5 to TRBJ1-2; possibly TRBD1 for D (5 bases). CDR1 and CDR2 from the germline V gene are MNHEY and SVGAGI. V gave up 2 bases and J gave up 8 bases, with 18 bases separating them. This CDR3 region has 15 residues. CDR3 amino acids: CASSYLGRGPVGYTF. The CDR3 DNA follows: TGTGCCAGCAGTTACCTCGGGAGGGGTCCGGTGGGCTACACCTTC.

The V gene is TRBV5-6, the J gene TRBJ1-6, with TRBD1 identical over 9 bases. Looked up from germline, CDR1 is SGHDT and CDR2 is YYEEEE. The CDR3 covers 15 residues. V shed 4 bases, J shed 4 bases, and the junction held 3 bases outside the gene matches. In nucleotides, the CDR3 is TGTGCCAGCAGCCCGGGGACAGGGTATAATTCACCCCTCCACTTT. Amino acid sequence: CASSPGTGYNSPLHF.

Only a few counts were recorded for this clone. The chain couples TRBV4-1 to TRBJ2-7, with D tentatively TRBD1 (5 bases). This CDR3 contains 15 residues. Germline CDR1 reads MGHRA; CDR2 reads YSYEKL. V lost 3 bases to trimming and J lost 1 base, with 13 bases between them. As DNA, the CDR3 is TGCGCCAGCAGCCAGTCCTCTACAGGTTCCTACGAGCAGTACTTC. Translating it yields CASSQSSTGSYEQYF.

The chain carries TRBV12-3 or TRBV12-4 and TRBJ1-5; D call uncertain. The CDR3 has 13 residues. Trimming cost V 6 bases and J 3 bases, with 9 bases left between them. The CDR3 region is CASSSGSNQPQHF. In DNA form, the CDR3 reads TGTGCCAGCAGCTCCGGGTCCAATCAGCCCCAGCATTTT.

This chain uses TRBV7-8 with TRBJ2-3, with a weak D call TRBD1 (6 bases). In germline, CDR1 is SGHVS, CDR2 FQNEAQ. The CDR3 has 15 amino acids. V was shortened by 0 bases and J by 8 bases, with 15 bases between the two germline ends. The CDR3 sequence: CASSLAGAIWGTQYF. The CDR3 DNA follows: TGTGCCAGCAGCTTAGCGGGGGCCATCTGGGGTACGCAGTATTTT. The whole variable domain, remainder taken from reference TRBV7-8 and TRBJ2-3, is GAGVSQSPRYKVAKRGQDVALRCDPISGHVSLFWYQQALGQGPEFLTYFQNEAQLDKSGLPSDRFFAERPEGSVSTLKIQRTQQEDSAVYLCASSLAGAIWGTQYFGPGTRLTVL.

CDR3 coding DNA: TGTGCCAGCACCGCCAGACAGGGGATCGGTGGCTACACCTTC. Protein: CASTARQGIGGYTF. The V and J genes are TRBV6-6 and TRBJ1-2; TRBD1 agrees at 8 bases. Germline V CDR1 and CDR2: MNHNY, SVGAGI (reference sequence). The CDR3 runs to 14 residues. The ends lost 7 bases at V and 7 bases at J; junction bases unmatched: 11.

The CDR3 region is CASSLDSSTGTEAFF. In DNA form, the CDR3 reads TGTGCCAGCAGCTTAGATTCCTCCACCGGCACTGAAGCTTTCTTT. The chain couples TRBV11-3 to TRBJ1-1, with unresolved D. This CDR3 is 15 amino acids long. V was cut by 0 bases and J by 4 bases, with 12 bases left in between. Germline V CDR1 and CDR2: SGHNT, YENEEA.

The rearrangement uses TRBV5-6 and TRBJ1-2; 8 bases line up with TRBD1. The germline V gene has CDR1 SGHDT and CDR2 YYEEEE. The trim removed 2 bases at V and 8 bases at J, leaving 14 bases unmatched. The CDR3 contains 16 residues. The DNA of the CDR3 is TGTGCCAGCAGCTTAGGACAGGGCGCTGCTTTTACCGGCTACACCTTC. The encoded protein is CASSLGQGAAFTGYTF.

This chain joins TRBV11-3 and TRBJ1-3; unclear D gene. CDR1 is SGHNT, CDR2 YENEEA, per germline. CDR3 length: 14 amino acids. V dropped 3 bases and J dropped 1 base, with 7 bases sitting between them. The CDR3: CASSLGFSGNTIYF. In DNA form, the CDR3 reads TGTGCCAGCAGCTTGGGCTTTTCTGGAAACACCATATATTTT.

The CDR3 reads CASSEWQGANYGYTF. CDR3 DNA: TGTGCCAGCAGTGAGTGGCAGGGGGCAAACTATGGCTACACCTTC. The chain couples TRBV2 to TRBJ1-2, with TRBD1 identical over 8 bases. Germline CDR1 SNHLY, CDR2 FYNNEI. There are 15 residues in the CDR3. The J segment lost 2 bases and the V segment lost 3 bases, leaving 5 bases of the junction unmatched.

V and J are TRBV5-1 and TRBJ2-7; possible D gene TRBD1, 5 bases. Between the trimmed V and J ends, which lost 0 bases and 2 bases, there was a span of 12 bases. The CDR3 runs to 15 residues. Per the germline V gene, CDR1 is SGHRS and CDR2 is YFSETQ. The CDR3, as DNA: TGCGCCAGCAGCTTGGATGCAGGGAATCCCTACGAGCAGTACTTC. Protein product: CASSLDAGNPYEQYF.

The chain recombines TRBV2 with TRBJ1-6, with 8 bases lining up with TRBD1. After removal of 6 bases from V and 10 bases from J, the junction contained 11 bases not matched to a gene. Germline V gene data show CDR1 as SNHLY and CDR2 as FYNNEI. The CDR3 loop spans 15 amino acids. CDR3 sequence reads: CASRPQTGEGSPLHF. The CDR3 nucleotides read TGTGCCAGCAGACCCCAGACAGGGGAAGGGTCACCCCTCCACTTT.

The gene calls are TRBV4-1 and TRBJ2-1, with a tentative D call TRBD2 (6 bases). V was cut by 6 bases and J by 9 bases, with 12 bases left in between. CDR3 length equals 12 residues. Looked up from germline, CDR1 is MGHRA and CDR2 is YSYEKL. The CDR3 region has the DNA TGCGCCAGCAGGCATAGGGGAGGTGAGCAGTTCTTC. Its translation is CASRHRGGEQFF.

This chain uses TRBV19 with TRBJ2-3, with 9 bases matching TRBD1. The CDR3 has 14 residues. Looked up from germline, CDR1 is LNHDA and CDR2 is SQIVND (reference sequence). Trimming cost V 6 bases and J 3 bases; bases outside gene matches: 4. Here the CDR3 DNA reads TGTGCCAGTAGCCTCGACAGGGGGACAGATACGCAGTATTTT. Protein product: CASSLDRGTDTQYF.

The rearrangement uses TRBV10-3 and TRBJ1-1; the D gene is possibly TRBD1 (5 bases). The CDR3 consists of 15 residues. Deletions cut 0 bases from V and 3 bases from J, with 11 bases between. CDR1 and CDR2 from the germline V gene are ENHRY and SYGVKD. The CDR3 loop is CAISESARVDTEAFF. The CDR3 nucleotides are TGTGCCATCAGTGAGTCGGCCAGGGTTGACACTGAAGCTTTCTTT.

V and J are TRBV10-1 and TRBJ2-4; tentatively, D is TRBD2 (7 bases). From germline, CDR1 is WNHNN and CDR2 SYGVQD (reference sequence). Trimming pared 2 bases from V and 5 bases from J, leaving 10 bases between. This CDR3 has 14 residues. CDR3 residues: CASSEGGGQNIQYF. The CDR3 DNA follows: TGCGCCAGCAGTGAGGGCGGGGGCCAAAACATTCAGTACTTC.